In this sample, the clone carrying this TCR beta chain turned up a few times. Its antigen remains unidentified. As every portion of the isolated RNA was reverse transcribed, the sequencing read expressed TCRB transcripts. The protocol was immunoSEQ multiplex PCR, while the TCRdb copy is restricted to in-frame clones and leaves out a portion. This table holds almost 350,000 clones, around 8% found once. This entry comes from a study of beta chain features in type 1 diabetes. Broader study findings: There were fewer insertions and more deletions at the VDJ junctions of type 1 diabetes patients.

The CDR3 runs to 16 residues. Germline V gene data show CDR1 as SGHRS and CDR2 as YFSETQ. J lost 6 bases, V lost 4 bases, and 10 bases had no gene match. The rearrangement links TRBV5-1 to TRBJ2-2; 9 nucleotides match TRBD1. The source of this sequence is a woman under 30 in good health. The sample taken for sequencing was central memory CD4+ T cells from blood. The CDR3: CASSHSLRTGAGELFF. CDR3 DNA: TGCGCCAGCAGCCACTCCCTACGGACAGGGGCCGGGGAGCTGTTTTTT.